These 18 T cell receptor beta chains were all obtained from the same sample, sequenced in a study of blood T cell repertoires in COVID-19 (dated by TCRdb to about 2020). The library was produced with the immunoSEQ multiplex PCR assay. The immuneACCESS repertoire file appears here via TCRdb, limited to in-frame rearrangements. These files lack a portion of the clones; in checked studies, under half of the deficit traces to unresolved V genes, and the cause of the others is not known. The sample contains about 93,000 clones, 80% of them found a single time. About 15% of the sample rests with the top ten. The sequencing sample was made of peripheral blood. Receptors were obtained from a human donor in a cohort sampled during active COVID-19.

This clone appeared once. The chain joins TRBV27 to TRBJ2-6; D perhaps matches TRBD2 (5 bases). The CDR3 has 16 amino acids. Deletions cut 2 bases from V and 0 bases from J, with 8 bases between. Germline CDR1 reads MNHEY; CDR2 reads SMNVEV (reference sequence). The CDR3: CASSLRRPSGANVLTF. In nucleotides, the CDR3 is TGTGCCAGCAGTTTAAGGAGGCCCTCTGGGGCCAACGTCCTGACTTTC.

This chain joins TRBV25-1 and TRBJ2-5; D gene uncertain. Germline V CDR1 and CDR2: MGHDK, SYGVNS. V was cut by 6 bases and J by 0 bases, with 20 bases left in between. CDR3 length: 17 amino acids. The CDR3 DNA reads TGTGCCAGCAGCGCCCTCCCTTGGCTCGCTGACCAAGAGACCCAGTACTTC. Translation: CASSALPWLADQETQYF.

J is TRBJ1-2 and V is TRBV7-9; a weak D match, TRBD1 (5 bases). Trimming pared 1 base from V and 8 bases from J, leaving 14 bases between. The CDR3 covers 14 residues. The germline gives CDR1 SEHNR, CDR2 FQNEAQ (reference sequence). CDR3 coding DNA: TGTGCCAGCAGCTTAGAACTCGGGGGTCGCGGCTACACCTTC. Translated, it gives CASSLELGGRGYTF.

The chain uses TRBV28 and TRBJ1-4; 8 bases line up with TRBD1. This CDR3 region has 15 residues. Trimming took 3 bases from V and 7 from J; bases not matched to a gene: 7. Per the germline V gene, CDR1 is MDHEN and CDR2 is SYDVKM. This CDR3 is CASSFRTGSGEKLFF. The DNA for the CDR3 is TGTGCCAGCAGTTTCCGGACAGGGTCGGGTGAAAAACTGTTTTTT.

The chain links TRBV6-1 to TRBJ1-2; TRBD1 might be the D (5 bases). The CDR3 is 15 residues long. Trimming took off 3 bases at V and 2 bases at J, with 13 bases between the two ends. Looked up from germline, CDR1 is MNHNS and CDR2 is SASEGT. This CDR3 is CASSDPRRVNYGYTF. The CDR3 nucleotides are TGTGCCAGCAGTGATCCTCGCAGGGTGAACTATGGCTACACCTTC.

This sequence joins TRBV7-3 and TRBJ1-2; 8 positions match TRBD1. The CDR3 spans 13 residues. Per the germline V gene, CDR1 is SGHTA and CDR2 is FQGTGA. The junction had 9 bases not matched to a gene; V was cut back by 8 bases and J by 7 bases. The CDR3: CASPEDRAGGYTF. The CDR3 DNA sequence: TGTGCCAGCCCCGAGGACAGGGCGGGTGGCTACACCTTC.

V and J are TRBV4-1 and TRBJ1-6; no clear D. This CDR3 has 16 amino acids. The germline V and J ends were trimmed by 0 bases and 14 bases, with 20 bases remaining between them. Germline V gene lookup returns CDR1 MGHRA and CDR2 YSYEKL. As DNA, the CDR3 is TGCGCCAGCAGCCAAGAGTTGACACGGACCGGGAAGGCCCTCCACTTT. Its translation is CASSQELTRTGKALHF.

In DNA, the CDR3 is TGTGCCAGCAGTCCGGTCGGGACCGGGACTAGCGGGAGGTCGTCCTACGAGCAGTACTTC. Translation: CASSPVGTGTSGRSSYEQYF. The chain has TRBV6-2 or TRBV6-3 and TRBJ2-7, with 15 bases fitting TRBD2. Per the germline V gene, CDR1 is MNHEY and CDR2 is SVGEGT. This CDR3 is 20 amino acids long. J was trimmed by 1 base and V by 5 bases; bases with no gene match: 15.

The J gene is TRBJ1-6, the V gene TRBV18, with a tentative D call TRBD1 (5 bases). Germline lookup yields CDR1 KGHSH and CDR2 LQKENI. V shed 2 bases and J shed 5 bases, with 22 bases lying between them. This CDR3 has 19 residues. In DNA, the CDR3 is TGTGCCAGCTCACCAATAAGGGCAAAGAGACAGACCCATAATTCACCCCTCCACTTT. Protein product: CASSPIRAKRQTHNSPLHF.

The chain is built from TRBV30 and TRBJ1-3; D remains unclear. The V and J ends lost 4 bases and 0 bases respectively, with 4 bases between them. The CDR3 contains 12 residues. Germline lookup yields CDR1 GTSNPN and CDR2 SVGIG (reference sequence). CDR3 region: CAWIYSGNTIYF. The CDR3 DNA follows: TGTGCCTGGATATACTCTGGAAACACCATATATTTT.

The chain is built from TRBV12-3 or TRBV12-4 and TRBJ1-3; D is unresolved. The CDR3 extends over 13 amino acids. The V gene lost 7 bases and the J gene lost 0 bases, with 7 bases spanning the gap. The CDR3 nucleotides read TGTGCCAGCATCAAAAACTCTGGAAACACCATATATTTT. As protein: CASIKNSGNTIYF.

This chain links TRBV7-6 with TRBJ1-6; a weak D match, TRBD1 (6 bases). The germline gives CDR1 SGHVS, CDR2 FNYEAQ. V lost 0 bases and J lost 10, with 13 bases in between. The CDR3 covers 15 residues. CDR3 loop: CASSLAGRGRSPLHF. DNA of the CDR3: TGTGCCAGCAGCTTAGCGGGCAGGGGAAGATCACCCCTCCACTTT. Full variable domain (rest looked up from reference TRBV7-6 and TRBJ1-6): GAGVSQSPRYKVTKRGQDVALRCDPISGHVSLYWYRQALGQGPEFLTYFNYEAQQDKSGLPNDRFSAERPEGSISTLTIQRTEQRDSAMYRCASSLAGRGRSPLHFGNGTRLTVT.

The CDR3 loop is CASSATGTRNQPQHF. The CDR3 DNA reads TGTGCCAGCAGCGCGACAGGGACACGCAATCAGCCCCAGCATTTT. This rearrangement joins TRBV5-6 to TRBJ1-5; TRBD1 aligns across 7 bases. Germline values: CDR1 SGHDT, CDR2 YYEEEE. The CDR3 is 15 amino acids. V gave up 4 bases and J gave up 2 bases; unmatched junction bases: 6.

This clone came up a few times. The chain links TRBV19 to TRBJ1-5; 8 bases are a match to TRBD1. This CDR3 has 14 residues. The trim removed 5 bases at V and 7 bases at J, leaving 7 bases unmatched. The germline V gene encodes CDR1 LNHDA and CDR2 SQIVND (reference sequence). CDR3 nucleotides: TGTGCCAGTAGTTTCCAGGGGGCAGGGCAGCCCCAGCATTTT. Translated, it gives CASSFQGAGQPQHF.

CDR3 sequence: CASSVSNSGADTQYF. CDR3 DNA: TGTGCCAGCAGCGTCTCGAATAGCGGAGCAGATACGCAGTATTTT. The gene calls are TRBV9 and TRBJ2-3, with D possibly being TRBD2 (6 bases). V was trimmed by 2 bases and J by 4 bases, leaving 14 bases between them. Germline CDR1 and CDR2: SGDLS and YYNGEE. The CDR3 sequence is 15 residues long.

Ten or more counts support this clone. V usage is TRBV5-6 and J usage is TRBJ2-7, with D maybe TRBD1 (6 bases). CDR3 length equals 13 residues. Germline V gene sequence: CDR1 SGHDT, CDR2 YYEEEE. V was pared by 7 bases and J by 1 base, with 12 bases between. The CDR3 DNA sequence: TGTGCCAGCCAGGGGTATTTGTCCTACGAGCAGTACTTC. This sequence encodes CASQGYLSYEQYF. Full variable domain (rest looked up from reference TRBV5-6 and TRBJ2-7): DAGVTQSPTHLIKTRGQQVTLRCSPKSGHDTVSWYQQALGQGPQFIFQYYEEEERQRGNFPDRFSGHQFPNYSSELNVNALLLGDSALYLCASQGYLSYEQYFGPGTRLTVT.

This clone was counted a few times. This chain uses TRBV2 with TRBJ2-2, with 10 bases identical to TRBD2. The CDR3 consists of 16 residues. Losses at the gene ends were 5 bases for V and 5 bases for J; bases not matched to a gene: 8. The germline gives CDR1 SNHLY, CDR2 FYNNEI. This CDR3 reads CASSPLAGGLTGELFF. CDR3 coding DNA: TGTGCCAGCAGTCCCTTAGCGGGGGGACTAACCGGGGAGCTGTTTTTT.

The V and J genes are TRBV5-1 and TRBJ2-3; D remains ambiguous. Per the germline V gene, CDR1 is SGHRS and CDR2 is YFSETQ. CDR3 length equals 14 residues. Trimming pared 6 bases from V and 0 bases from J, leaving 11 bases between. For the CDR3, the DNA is TGCGCCAGCAAAATCGGTTCTAGCACAGATACGCAGTATTTT. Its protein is CASKIGSSTDTQYF.